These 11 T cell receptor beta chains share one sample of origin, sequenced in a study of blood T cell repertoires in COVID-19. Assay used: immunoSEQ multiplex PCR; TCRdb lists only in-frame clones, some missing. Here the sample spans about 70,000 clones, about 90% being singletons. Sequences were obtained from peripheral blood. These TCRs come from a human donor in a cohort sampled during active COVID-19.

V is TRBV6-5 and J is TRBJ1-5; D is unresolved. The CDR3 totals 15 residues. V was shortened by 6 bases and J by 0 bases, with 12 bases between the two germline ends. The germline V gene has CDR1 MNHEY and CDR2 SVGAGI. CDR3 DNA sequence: TGTGCCAGCAGGATAGACACCAGTAGCAATCAGCCCCAGCATTTT. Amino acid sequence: CASRIDTSSNQPQHF.

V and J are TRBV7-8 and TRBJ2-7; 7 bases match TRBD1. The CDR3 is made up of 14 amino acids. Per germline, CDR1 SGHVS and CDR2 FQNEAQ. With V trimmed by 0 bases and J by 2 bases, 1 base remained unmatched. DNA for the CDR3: TGTGCCAGCAGCTTAGCAAGGGGGCCCTACGAGCAGTACTTC. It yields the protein CASSLARGPYEQYF.

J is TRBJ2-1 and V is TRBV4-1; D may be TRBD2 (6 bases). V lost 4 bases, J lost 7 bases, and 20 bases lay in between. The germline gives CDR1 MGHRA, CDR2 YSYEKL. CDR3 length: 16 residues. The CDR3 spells CASSLDPYPRGNEQFF. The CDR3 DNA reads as TGCGCCAGCAGCCTAGACCCCTATCCCCGGGGGAATGAGCAGTTCTTC.

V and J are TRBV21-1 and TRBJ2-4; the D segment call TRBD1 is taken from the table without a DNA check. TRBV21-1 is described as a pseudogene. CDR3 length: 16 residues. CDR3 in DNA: TGTGCCAGCAGCGGGACAGGGAATAGAGCCAAAAACATTCAGTACTTC. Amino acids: CASSGTGNRAKNIQYF.

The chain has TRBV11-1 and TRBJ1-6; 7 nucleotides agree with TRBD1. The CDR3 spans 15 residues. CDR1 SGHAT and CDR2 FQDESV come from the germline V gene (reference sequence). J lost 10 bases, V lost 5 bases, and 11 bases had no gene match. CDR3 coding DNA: TGTGCCAGCAGCCTAGATCCCACAGGGGACTCACCCCTCCACTTT. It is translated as CASSLDPTGDSPLHF. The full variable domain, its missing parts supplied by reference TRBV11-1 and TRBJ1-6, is EAEVAQSPRYKITEKSQAVAFWCDPISGHATLYWYRQILGQGPELLVQFQDESVVDDSQLPKDRFSAERLKGVDSTLKIQPAELGDSAMYLCASSLDPTGDSPLHFGNGTRLTVT.

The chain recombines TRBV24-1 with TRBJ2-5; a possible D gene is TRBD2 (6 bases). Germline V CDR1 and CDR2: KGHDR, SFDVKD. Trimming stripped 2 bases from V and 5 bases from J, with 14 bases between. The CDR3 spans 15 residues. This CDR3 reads CATSDWGSGGETQYF. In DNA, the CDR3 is TGTGCCACCAGTGATTGGGGTAGCGGTGGTGAGACCCAGTACTTC.

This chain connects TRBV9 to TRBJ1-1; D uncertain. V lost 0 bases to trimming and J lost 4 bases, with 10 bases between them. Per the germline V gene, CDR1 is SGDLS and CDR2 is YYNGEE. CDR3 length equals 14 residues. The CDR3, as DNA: TGTGCCAGCAGCGTAGTTGGGAGAGGCACTGAAGCTTTCTTT. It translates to CASSVVGRGTEAFF.

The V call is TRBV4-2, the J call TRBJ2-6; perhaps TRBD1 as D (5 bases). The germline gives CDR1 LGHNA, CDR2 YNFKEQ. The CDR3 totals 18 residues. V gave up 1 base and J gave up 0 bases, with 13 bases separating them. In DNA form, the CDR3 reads TGTGCCAGCAGCCAAGTTCAGGGCTACAGCTCTGGGGCCAACGTCCTGACTTTC. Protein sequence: CASSQVQGYSSGANVLTF.

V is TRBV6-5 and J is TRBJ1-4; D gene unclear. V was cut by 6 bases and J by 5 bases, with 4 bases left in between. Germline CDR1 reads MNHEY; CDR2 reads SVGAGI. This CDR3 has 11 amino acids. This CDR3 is CASRHNEKLFF. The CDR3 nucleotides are TGTGCCAGCAGACACAATGAAAAACTGTTTTTT.

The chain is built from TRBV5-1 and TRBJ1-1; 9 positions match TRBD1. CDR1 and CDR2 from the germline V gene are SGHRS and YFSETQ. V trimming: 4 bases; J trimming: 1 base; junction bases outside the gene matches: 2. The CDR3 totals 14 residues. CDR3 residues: CASSRTGENTEAFF. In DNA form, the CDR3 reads TGCGCCAGCAGCCGGACAGGGGAGAACACTGAAGCTTTCTTT.

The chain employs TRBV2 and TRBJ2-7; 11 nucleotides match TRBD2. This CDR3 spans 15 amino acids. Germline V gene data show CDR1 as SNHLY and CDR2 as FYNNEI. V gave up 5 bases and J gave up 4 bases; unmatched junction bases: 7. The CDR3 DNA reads TGTGCCAGCAGTACCGGGACTAGCGGCACTTACGAGCAGTACTTC. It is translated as CASSTGTSGTYEQYF.